This T cell receptor beta chain was captured by sequencing in a study of blood T cell repertoires in COVID-19. Study information: Spain, Italy and the United States supplied samples that represented acute and convalescent COVID-19.

The CDR3 totals 16 residues. Germline CDR1 reads SGHTA; CDR2 reads FQGNSA. V lost 2 bases to trimming and J lost 2 bases; unmatched junction nucleotides: 2. Participant ages covered roughly 18 to 89 years across 20 to 25 US areas. Allocation to cohorts depended on clinical history reported by the participants. Original data processing: Reference gene primers were amplified, and this amplification served to estimate nucleated cell counts. Assay: immunoSEQ multiplex PCR; the TCRdb copy retains only in-frame clones and omits some. V and J calls and clone size are copied from that table; D and trimming were computed from the DNA. Of 150,000 to 200,000 clones in the sample, approximately 80% were seen once.

The genes are TRBV7-2 and TRBJ2-3, with 12 bases matching TRBD2. Sequenced sample: PBMCs or T cells enriched from blood (not recorded which). The sequence came from a woman aged 60-75 years with acute COVID-19. This CDR3 is CASSLLAGGTTDTQYF. Here the CDR3 DNA reads TGTGCCAGCAGCTTACTAGCGGGGGGGACCACAGATACGCAGTATTTT.